The 27 T cell receptor beta chains below all came from one sample that was sequenced in a study of T cells after posttransplantation cyclophosphamide (dated by TCRdb to between 2015 and 2016). The library was made by the immunoSEQ multiplex PCR assay. Not all clones reach the TCRdb copy of this immuneACCESS table, which keeps in-frame sequences only. Checked studies attribute under half of the gap to unresolved V genes and leave the rest unexplained. The sample comprises approximately 27,000 clones, and every one was counted more than once. The top ten clones comprise about 1.5% of the sample. Sample: PBMCs. These receptors were obtained from a man in his fifties in good health, CMV-negative, and a related stem cell transplant donor.

This clone was counted many times. V usage is TRBV7-2 and J usage is TRBJ1-3; D remains unclear. Germline CDR1 SGHTA, CDR2 FQGNSA. V was clipped by 1 base and J by 2 bases, with 6 bases between them. The CDR3 covers 14 residues. The CDR3 is CASSLVSPGNTIYF. CDR3 coding DNA: TGTGCCAGCAGCTTAGTGAGCCCTGGAAACACCATATATTTT.

This clone was counted many times. J is TRBJ2-5 and V is TRBV5-5, with a possible D match to TRBD2 (5 bases). Germline CDR1 reads SGHKS; CDR2 reads YYEKEE (reference sequence). This CDR3 is 18 amino acids long. V lost 0 bases and J lost 2, with 20 bases in between. CDR3 loop: CASSLAASRIPTQETQYF. DNA of the CDR3: TGTGCCAGCAGCTTGGCGGCTAGCAGGATCCCTACACAAGAGACCCAGTACTTC.

The chain uses TRBV4-1 and TRBJ2-3; TRBD2 aligns across 9 bases. V was clipped by 3 bases and J by 2 bases; unmatched bases: 9. The CDR3 covers 17 residues. Germline-derived CDR1 and CDR2 are MGHRA and YSYEKL. DNA of the CDR3: TGCGCCAGCAGCCACGCAGCGGGGGGCGGGCCCACAGATACGCAGTATTTT. Encoded protein: CASSHAAGGGPTDTQYF.

The table lists this clone with many counts. The gene calls are TRBV7-6 and TRBJ2-7; TRBD2 is a possible D gene (8 bases). The CDR3 consists of 16 residues. V gave up 5 bases and J gave up 6 bases, with 23 bases separating them. The germline V gene encodes CDR1 SGHVS and CDR2 FNYEAQ. The CDR3 DNA sequence: TGTGCCAGCAGCCGTCAGGGGGGCGGGGGGCCTCGCGAGCAGTACTTC. It specifies CASSRQGGGGPREQYF.

The sample holds many counts of this clone. The chain recombines TRBV19 with TRBJ2-5; 13 positions match TRBD2. J gave up 5 bases and V 5 bases, and 8 bases lay outside the gene matches. There are 16 residues in the CDR3. CDR1 LNHDA and CDR2 SQIVND come from the germline V gene (reference sequence). The CDR3 bases are TGTGCCAGTAGTCCCGGACTAGCGGGAGTCACGGAGACCCAGTACTTC. It encodes CASSPGLAGVTETQYF.

The sample holds many counts of this clone. This rearrangement joins TRBV6-1 to TRBJ1-1; D is undetermined. The CDR3 extends over 11 amino acids. V lost 10 bases and J 3 bases, leaving 9 bases between the germline ends. Germline loops: CDR1 MNHNS, CDR2 SASEGT. CDR3 bases: TGTGCCATCTCTGTGTACACTGAAGCTTTCTTT. Translated: CAISVYTEAFF.

This clone was counted many times. The rearrangement links TRBV19 to TRBJ1-6, with 7 bases fitting TRBD1. CDR3 length: 12 amino acids. The germline gives CDR1 LNHDA, CDR2 SQIVND (reference sequence). V shed 6 bases and J 11 bases; nucleotides not matched to a gene: 4. CDR3 bases: TGTGCCAGTAGCGCAGGGGGAACACCCCTCCACTTT. Translated, it gives CASSAGGTPLHF.

There are many counts of this clone. The chain employs TRBV6-1 and TRBJ2-7, with 7 bases matching TRBD2. J lost 4 bases, V lost 3 bases, and 12 bases had no gene match. The CDR3 loop spans 16 amino acids. Germline-derived CDR1 and CDR2 are MNHNS and SASEGT. The CDR3 is CASSEYPAGLGYEQYF. CDR3 nucleotide sequence: TGTGCCAGCAGTGAGTATCCCGCAGGACTAGGGTACGAGCAGTACTTC.

This clone was recorded at least ten times. V usage is TRBV30 and J usage is TRBJ2-5, with D hard to call. The V gene's germline CDR1 is GTSNPN and CDR2 SVGIG (reference sequence). The V end was cut by 0 bases, the J end by 6 bases, with 23 bases between. The CDR3 is 17 amino acids. The CDR3 nucleotides are TGTGCCTGGAGTGTATCGTCATTCGAGCGAACGGTTCAGACCCAGTACTTC. This sequence encodes CAWSVSSFERTVQTQYF. The full variable domain, with the rest looked up from reference TRBV30 and TRBJ2-5, is SQTIHQWPATLVQPVGSPLSLECTVEGTSNPNLYWYRQAAGRGLQLLFYSVGIGQISSEVPQNLSASRPQDRQFILSSKKLLLSDSGFYLCAWSVSSFERTVQTQYFGPGTRLLVL.

This clone was observed many times. V gene TRBV5-6 combines with J gene TRBJ2-6; D is perhaps TRBD1 (5 bases). Per the germline V gene, CDR1 is SGHDT and CDR2 is YYEEEE. V gave up 0 bases and J gave up 1 base, with 14 bases separating them. This CDR3 region has 18 residues. The chain's CDR3 is CASSLAPQGRSGANVLTF. CDR3 sequence (DNA): TGTGCCAGCAGCTTGGCCCCGCAGGGAAGATCTGGGGCCAACGTCCTGACTTTC.

This clone was observed at least ten times. The chain is built from TRBV6-5 and TRBJ1-5; D gene uncertain. Germline CDR1 is MNHEY and CDR2 is SVGAGI. The CDR3 extends over 14 amino acids. The V and J ends lost 5 bases and 0 bases respectively, with 8 bases between them. Written as DNA, the CDR3 is TGTGCCAGCAGTCAAGACATTAGCAATCAGCCCCAGCATTTT. It encodes CASSQDISNQPQHF.

This clone showed up many times. This chain joins TRBV6-5 and TRBJ2-2; the match to TRBD1 covers 8 bases. In germline, CDR1 is MNHEY, CDR2 SVGAGI. V lost 8 bases, J lost 3 bases, and 5 bases stayed unmatched. The CDR3 contains 14 residues. This CDR3 is CASRRTGYTGELFF. In nucleotides, the CDR3 is TGTGCCAGCCGGAGGACAGGGTACACCGGGGAGCTGTTTTTT.

The CDR3 is CASSEIQLAGRDEQFF. The CDR3 region has the DNA TGTGCCAGCAGTGAAATTCAACTAGCGGGTAGGGATGAGCAGTTCTTC. V is TRBV6-1 and J is TRBJ2-1; TRBD2 matches 9 bases. CDR3 size: 16 residues. Looked up from germline, CDR1 is MNHNS and CDR2 is SASEGT. J gave up 8 bases and V 2 bases, and 10 bases lay outside the gene matches.

This clone occurred many times. This chain joins TRBV6-5 and TRBJ2-3; 7 bases are shared with TRBD2. V was clipped by 9 bases and J by 5 bases; unmatched bases: 8. CDR1 and CDR2 from the germline V gene are MNHEY and SVGAGI. The CDR3 contains 13 residues. CDR3: CASSGGSLDTQYF. The CDR3 region has the DNA TGTGCCAGTTCAGGCGGGAGTTTAGATACGCAGTATTTT.

This clone was detected many times. The chain employs TRBV19 and TRBJ1-1; D gene unclear. Germline CDR1 is LNHDA and CDR2 is SQIVND (reference sequence). This CDR3 comprises 13 residues. V was cut by 1 base and J by 0 bases, with 3 bases left in between. CDR3 coding DNA: TGTGCCAGTAGTATAGCCATGAACACTGAAGCTTTCTTT. Protein sequence: CASSIAMNTEAFF. Variable domain in full (rest from reference TRBV19 and TRBJ1-1): DGGITQSPKYLFRKEGQNVTLSCEQNLNHDAMYWYRQDPGQGLRLIYYSQIVNDFQKGDIAEGYSVSREKKESFPLTVTSAQKNPTAFYLCASSIAMNTEAFFGQGTRLTVV.

This clone was detected ten times or more. The V and J genes are TRBV28 and TRBJ2-2; a possible D gene is TRBD1 (6 bases). Deletions cut 4 bases from V and 7 bases from J, with 13 bases between. Germline V gene data show CDR1 as MDHEN and CDR2 as SYDVKM. This CDR3 region has 14 residues. CDR3 residues: CASSSGLGGGELFF. The DNA of the CDR3 is TGTGCCAGCAGTTCGGGCTTAGGGGGCGGGGAGCTGTTTTTT.

At least ten counts were recorded for this clone. The CDR3, as DNA: TGTGCCAGCAGTCTACAGGGGAGTAAGGATCAGCCCCAGCATTTT. Its protein product is CASSLQGSKDQPQHF. The V call is TRBV6-5, the J call TRBJ1-5, with 7 bases lining up with TRBD1. CDR3 size: 15 residues. From germline, CDR1 is MNHEY and CDR2 SVGAGI. Losses at the gene ends were 5 bases for V and 5 bases for J; bases not matched to a gene: 9.

This clone was counted many times. V usage is TRBV2 and J usage is TRBJ2-7, with 11 nucleotides matching TRBD2. The germline V gene encodes CDR1 SNHLY and CDR2 FYNNEI. The V and J ends lost 4 bases and 6 bases, in that order; junction bases with no gene match: 2. The CDR3 has 13 residues. CDR3 coding DNA: TGTGCCAGCAGTGGTCTAGCGGGGGGCGAGCAGTACTTC. Translated, it gives CASSGLAGGEQYF.

This clone was observed many times. The chain uses TRBV5-1 and TRBJ2-7; 10 nucleotides agree with TRBD2. The CDR3 consists of 14 residues. The junction had 1 base not matched to a gene; V was cut back by 1 base and J by 3 bases. CDR1 is SGHRS, CDR2 YFSETQ, per germline. The CDR3 spells CASSLIAGGYEQYF. CDR3 bases: TGCGCCAGCAGCTTGATAGCGGGAGGCTACGAGCAGTACTTC.

This clone appeared many times. This rearrangement joins TRBV9 to TRBJ2-5, with TRBD1 as a possible D gene (6 bases). The CDR3 has 14 amino acids. The germline gives CDR1 SGDLS, CDR2 YYNGEE. Trimming took 2 bases from V and 7 from J, leaving 15 bases between them. CDR3 region: CASSVFGGAGTQYF. The CDR3 DNA reads as TGTGCCAGCAGCGTTTTTGGGGGCGCGGGGACCCAGTACTTC.

This clone has ten or more counts. The chain is built from TRBV6-1 and TRBJ1-5, with 8 bases fitting TRBD1. CDR3 length equals 15 residues. Germline CDR1 reads MNHNS; CDR2 reads SASEGT. The ends lost 4 bases at V and 1 base at J; junction bases unmatched: 3. The CDR3 sequence: CASSGYRGSNQPQHF. The CDR3 coding sequence is TGTGCCAGCAGTGGTTACAGGGGGAGCAATCAGCCCCAGCATTTT.

This clone was detected many times. This rearrangement joins TRBV7-6 to TRBJ1-1; D is possibly TRBD1 (5 bases). The CDR3 sequence is 14 residues long. The germline V gene has CDR1 SGHVS and CDR2 FNYEAQ. V was clipped by 1 base and J by 3 bases, with 9 bases between them. The CDR3 is CASSLGTGDTEAFF. For the CDR3, the DNA is TGTGCCAGCAGCTTAGGTACGGGGGACACTGAAGCTTTCTTT.

This clone was recorded many times. The chain recombines TRBV5-1 with TRBJ2-3; TRBD2 matches 11 bases. The V and J ends lost 7 bases and 6 bases, in that order; junction bases with no gene match: 7. Germline V lookup: CDR1 SGHRS, CDR2 YFSETQ. This CDR3 is 14 amino acids long. Written as DNA, the CDR3 is TGCGCCAGCGGGGATACTAGCGGGGGCGATACGCAGTATTTT. This sequence encodes CASGDTSGGDTQYF.

Many counts were recorded for this clone. The rearrangement links TRBV28 to TRBJ2-7, with a weak D call TRBD2 (6 bases). The CDR3 totals 16 residues. V lost 6 bases and J 3 bases, leaving 21 bases between the germline ends. The germline CDR1 and CDR2 sequences are MDHEN and SYDVKM. CDR3 nucleotides: TGTGCCAGCAGGGCTGGGACTGTAGATAAAGGCTACGAGCAGTACTTC. Its protein is CASRAGTVDKGYEQYF.

This clone was seen at least ten times. In DNA, the CDR3 is TGTGCCTGGAGTAGGGACAGAAGCACAGATACGCAGTATTTT. Translating it yields CAWSRDRSTDTQYF. The chain is built from TRBV30 and TRBJ2-3, with 7 positions matching TRBD1. Per the germline V gene, CDR1 is GTSNPN and CDR2 is SVGIG (reference sequence). The CDR3 loop spans 14 amino acids. The junction had 2 bases not matched to a gene; V was cut back by 2 bases and J by 0 bases. Supplemented by reference TRBV30 and TRBJ2-3, the full variable domain reads SQTIHQWPATLVQPVGSPLSLECTVEGTSNPNLYWYRQAAGRGLQLLFYSVGIGQISSEVPQNLSASRPQDRQFILSSKKLLLSDSGFYLCAWSRDRSTDTQYFGPGTRLTVL.

This clone was counted at least ten times. The chain recombines TRBV5-1 with TRBJ2-7; D perhaps matches TRBD1 (5 bases). The CDR3 is 14 amino acids. Germline loops: CDR1 SGHRS, CDR2 YFSETQ. The V end lost 3 bases, the J end lost 4 bases, and 14 bases lay between the germline ends. This CDR3 reads CASSSTGPEYEQYF. CDR3 bases: TGCGCCAGCAGCTCTACAGGTCCTGAATACGAGCAGTACTTC.

The V and J genes are TRBV9 and TRBJ2-1; D is undetermined. This CDR3 spans 14 amino acids. Trimming stripped 4 bases from V and 4 bases from J, with 12 bases between. Germline V gene sequence: CDR1 SGDLS, CDR2 YYNGEE. CDR3 DNA sequence: TGTGCCAGCAGCCCACGTTCAGCGTACAATGAGCAGTTCTTC. Translated: CASSPRSAYNEQFF.